This entry is about one T cell receptor beta chain. The antigen is unknown. The CDR3 covers 17 residues. Germline loops: CDR1 DFQATT, CDR2 SNEGSKA (reference sequence). Trimming pared 0 bases from V and 0 bases from J, leaving 15 bases between. Collection of 8.5 to 10 milliliters of peripheral blood was performed for each donor. The source of the sample is a study of blood T cells in healthy people across ages. Study outcomes and limitations: Higher diversity, along with more naive CD4+ cells, distinguished long-lived donors from aged donors.

Combining a sample-barcoded 5' primer with a J-beta primer mix, a second PCR ran for roughly 6 to 12 cycles. Every single cDNA molecule received a tag from a template-switch adaptor with 12 random nucleotides. Using its own MiXCR run on the 5' RACE reads, TCRdb lists one record per CDR3 protein. The sample has some 1,000,000 distinct CDR3 sequences, under 30% seen once. These data were also reused for a study on T cells of mothers and their children. From that study: Mothers yielded over 8 million CDR3 reads, children about 3 million each.

Material: blood. The chain recombines TRBV20-1 with TRBJ2-4; D is uncertain. The sequence derives from a girl aged 2 to 10 in good health. CDR3: CSAREVDGLLAKNIQYF. CDR3 DNA sequence: TGCAGTGCTAGAGAAGTGGACGGCCTGCTAGCCAAAAACATTCAGTACTTC.